The 8 T cell receptor beta chains in this list originate from one sample, sequenced in a study of cytomegalovirus exposure and HLA in healthy donors. PCR involved 60 Vbeta and 13 Jbeta primers. Produced via immunoSEQ multiplex PCR; TCRdb's table is partial and in-frame only. The table shows some 120,000 clones, with roughly 85% occurring only once. The specimen sequenced was PBMCs. These receptors were taken from a woman younger than 45 in good health and CMV-seropositive.

This chain connects TRBV30 to TRBJ2-7; 9 bases are shared with TRBD1. V was pared by 1 base and J by 5 bases, with 3 bases of the junction left unmatched. Per the germline V gene, CDR1 is GTSNPN and CDR2 is SVGIG (reference sequence). CDR3 length: 13 amino acids. The CDR3 DNA follows: TGTGCCTGGAGTGGAGGACAGGGGAACGAGCAGTACTTC. It is translated as CAWSGGQGNEQYF.

Regarding this clone: A read error may account for a junction end that differs from germline. V usage is TRBV6-6 and J usage is TRBJ2-1, with D possibly matching TRBD2 (6 bases). Germline CDR1 MNHNY, CDR2 SVGAGI (reference sequence). The CDR3 runs 10 residues. The CDR3: CASREGTQVF. The CDR3 DNA sequence: TGTGCCAGCAGGGAGGGGACTCAAGTCTTC.

The chain carries TRBV19 and TRBJ2-7, with D perhaps TRBD1 (6 bases). Trimming took off 5 bases at V and 2 bases at J, with 10 bases between the two ends. CDR3 length: 13 amino acids. Germline assignment: CDR1 LNHDA and CDR2 SQIVND (reference sequence). The CDR3 nucleotides are TGTGCCAGTAGTCGAGAGGGGGCCTACGAGCAGTACTTC. Translation: CASSREGAYEQYF. The full variable domain, its missing parts supplied by reference TRBV19 and TRBJ2-7, is DGGITQSPKYLFRKEGQNVTLSCEQNLNHDAMYWYRQDPGQGLRLIYYSQIVNDFQKGDIAEGYSVSREKKESFPLTVTSAQKNPTAFYLCASSREGAYEQYFGPGTRLTVT.

The table lists this clone with a few counts. The V gene is TRBV5-1, the J gene TRBJ1-1; 8 bases fit TRBD1. Germline V gene lookup returns CDR1 SGHRS and CDR2 YFSETQ. This CDR3 spans 13 amino acids. V lost 3 bases, J lost 3 bases, and 1 base stayed unmatched. The chain's CDR3 is CASSSTGDTEAFF. CDR3 in DNA: TGCGCCAGCAGCTCGACAGGGGACACTGAAGCTTTCTTT.

The V gene is TRBV10-2, the J gene TRBJ1-5; maybe TRBD1 (5 bases). V lost 3 bases to trimming and J lost 2 bases, with 11 bases between them. The CDR3 extends over 15 amino acids. Germline CDR1 reads WSHSY; CDR2 reads SAAADI. The CDR3 is CASSDRGGGNQPQHF. The DNA for the CDR3 is TGCGCCAGCAGTGACCGAGGAGGGGGCAATCAGCCCCAGCATTTT.

The chain links TRBV5-1 to TRBJ1-5; D gene uncertain. The CDR3 is 14 amino acids. In germline, CDR1 is SGHRS, CDR2 YFSETQ. V shed 0 bases and J shed 4 bases, with 8 bases lying between them. The CDR3 spells CASSLDTANQPQHF. The CDR3, as DNA: TGCGCCAGCAGCTTGGACACCGCAAATCAGCCCCAGCATTTT.

V is TRBV6-4 and J is TRBJ2-1, with D perhaps TRBD2 (5 bases). With 0 bases removed from V and 1 base from J, the gap between germline ends came to 7 bases. This CDR3 spans 15 amino acids. CDR1 and CDR2 (germline): MRHNA, SNTAGT. The DNA for the CDR3 is TGTGCCAGCAGTGACTCAGCGGAGTCCTACAATGAGCAGTTCTTC. Encoded protein: CASSDSAESYNEQFF.

The chain carries TRBV28 and TRBJ1-4, with TRBD1 matching 7 bases. Germline V gene sequence: CDR1 MDHEN, CDR2 SYDVKM. This CDR3 is built from 13 residues. The V gene end was trimmed by 10 bases and the J gene end by 8 bases; junction bases not matched to a gene: 10. The CDR3 DNA sequence: TGTGCCACCAGGGGGGGTTTAGGGGAAAAACTGTTTTTT. It specifies CATRGGLGEKLFF.